This T cell receptor (beta chain) is drawn from a study of long-term antiretroviral therapy in people with HIV. As for the study in general: When the earliest samples were collected, ART was typically delayed until CD4 counts fell. Study conclusions and caveats: Dominant in the repertoire at all time points were clones expanded before ART. HIV repertoires covered narrower CDR3 length ranges than controls did.

Per the germline V gene, CDR1 is SGHRS and CDR2 is YFSETQ. V dropped 4 bases and J dropped 0 bases, with 8 bases sitting between them. The CDR3 covers 14 residues. Of note for this clone: No antigen is known for it.

The immunoSEQ assay was v3.0, run at survey level. Per-sample sequencing targets were about 35,000-50,000 T-cell genomes. The repertoire was sequenced with immunoSEQ multiplex PCR; TCRdb's copy has only in-frame clones and lacks some. Among roughly 20,000 clones listed, 90% were seen once. The receptor's source is a woman in her 30s with HIV. The sequencing used unsorted PBMCs, collected about 4.5 years before starting antiretroviral therapy. The V and J genes are TRBV5-1 and TRBJ1-3; D gene ambiguous. CDR3 nucleotide sequence: TGCGCCAGCAGCCCCACTGGCTCTGGAAACACCATATATTTT. Residues: CASSPTGSGNTIYF.